This T cell receptor (beta chain) was obtained from a study of patients and donors after allogeneic stem cell transplantation. TCRdb processed the RT-PCR reads anew with MiXCR; each CDR3 protein has one entry. The sample has around 160,000 distinct CDR3 sequences; approximately 30% are singletons. Germline V gene sequence: CDR1 SGHRS, CDR2 YFSETQ. This CDR3 spans 15 amino acids. V gave up 3 bases and J gave up 7 bases, with 17 bases separating them. This clonotype showed up just a few times. Sequenced input: blood, either unsorted or a sorted T cell fraction (not recorded which). This sequence was found in a human donor who was either an allogeneic HSCT recipient or a stem cell or donor lymphocyte infusion donor (not recorded which). It is not recorded whose cells these are; they may come from a transplant donor. The J gene is TRBJ2-4, the V gene TRBV5-1; possible D gene TRBD2, 5 bases. CDR3 sequence (DNA): TGCGCCAGCAGCTCCCAACCCCGGGGAGAGAACATTCAGTACTTC. Its protein product is CASSSQPRGENIQYF.